This T cell receptor (beta chain) originates from a study of cytomegalovirus exposure and HLA in healthy donors. Germline CDR1 SGHVS, CDR2 FQNEAQ. The ends were cut back, 3 bases at V and 6 bases at J, with 12 bases in the middle. The CDR3 runs 14 residues. Libraries were prepared by immunoSEQ multiplex PCR; TCRdb keeps only in-frame clonotypes and omits some of them. The data contain 70,000 to 90,000 clones, roughly 80% of them singletons. Study results and limitations: First-cohort TCR clusters tended to co-occur in the 95 to 150 validation repertoires, a later analysis found. Cytomegalovirus-associated status was assigned to some 180 TCR beta chains.

Separate from the roughly 700-subject first cohort was the roughly 120-subject validation cohort, to which the donors belonged. This clone was detected once. Its antigen is still unknown. This clonotype was obtained from a man aged 25 to 40 in good health and CMV-seronegative. The sample taken for sequencing was PBMCs. This sequence joins TRBV7-8 and TRBJ2-4; D possibly corresponds to TRBD2 (7 bases). The CDR3 bases are TGTGCCAGCAGCTTGAGTCGGGGGGCAAACATTCAGTACTTC. Its protein product is CASSLSRGANIQYF.